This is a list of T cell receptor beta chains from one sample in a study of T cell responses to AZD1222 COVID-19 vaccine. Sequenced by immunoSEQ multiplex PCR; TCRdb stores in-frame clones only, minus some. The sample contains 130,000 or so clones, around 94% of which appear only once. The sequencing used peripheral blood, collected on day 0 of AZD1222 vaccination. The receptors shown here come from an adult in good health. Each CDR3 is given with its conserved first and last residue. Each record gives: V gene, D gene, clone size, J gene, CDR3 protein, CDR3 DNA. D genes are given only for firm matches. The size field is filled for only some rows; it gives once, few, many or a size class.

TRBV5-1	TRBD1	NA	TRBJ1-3	CASSLPETGSGNTIYF	TGCGCCAGCAGCCTTCCTGAGACAGGGTCTGGAAACACCATATATTTT
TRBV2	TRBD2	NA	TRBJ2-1	CASSADGLAGANEQFF	TGTGCCAGCAGTGCGGATGGACTAGCGGGAGCAAATGAGCAGTTCTTC
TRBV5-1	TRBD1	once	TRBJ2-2	CASSPDRGQGGELFF	TGCGCCAGCAGCCCTGACAGGGGGCAAGGCGGGGAGCTGTTTTTT
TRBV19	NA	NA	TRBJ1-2	CASSRDRSGYGYTF	TGTGCCAGTAGTAGGGACCGCTCCGGCTATGGCTACACCTTC
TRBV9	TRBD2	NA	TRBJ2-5	CASSVGTSGVQETQYF	TGTGCCAGCAGCGTAGGGACTAGCGGGGTACAAGAGACCCAGTACTTC
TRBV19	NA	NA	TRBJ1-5	CATQPHLGKPQHF	TGTGCCACCCAGCCCCACCTCGGGAAGCCCCAGCATTTT
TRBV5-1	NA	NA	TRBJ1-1	CASSLTPGDTEAFF	TGCGCCAGCAGCCTAACACCGGGAGACACTGAAGCTTTCTTT
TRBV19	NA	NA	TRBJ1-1	CASSISPGGDEAFF	TGTGCCAGTAGTATATCCCCGGGGGGGGATGAAGCTTTCTTT
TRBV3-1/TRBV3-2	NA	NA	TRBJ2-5	CASSRGQLRSETQYF	TGTGCCAGCAGCCGAGGGCAACTTCGCTCGGAGACCCAGTACTTC
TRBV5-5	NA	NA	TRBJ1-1	CASSFSLDGGTTEAFF	TGTGCCAGCAGCTTCTCTTTAGATGGGGGTACCACTGAAGCTTTCTTT
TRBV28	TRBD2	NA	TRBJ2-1	CASSSFPTLSFREGLVEEQFF	TGTGCCAGCAGTTCTTTCCCCACCCTCTCCTTCCGGGAGGGCCTGGTGGAGGAGCAGTTCTTC
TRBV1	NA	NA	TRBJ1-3	CTSSRKTATGGNTIYF	TGCACCAGCAGCCGTAAGACGGCGACAGGGGGGAACACCATATATTTT
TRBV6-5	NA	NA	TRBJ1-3	CASRGLGDTIYF	TGTGCCAGCAGGGGGCTTGGGGACACCATATATTTT
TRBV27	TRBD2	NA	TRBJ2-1	CASSGSTSGRWGSYNEQFF	TGTGCCAGCAGTGGATCGACTAGCGGGAGATGGGGCTCCTACAATGAGCAGTTCTTC
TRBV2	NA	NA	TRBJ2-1	CASPKRELNNEQFF	TGTGCCAGCCCCAAAAGAGAACTAAACAATGAGCAGTTCTTC
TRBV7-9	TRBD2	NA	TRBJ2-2	CASSLAGRNGELFF	TGTGCCAGCAGCTTAGCCGGGAGGAACGGGGAGCTGTTTTTT
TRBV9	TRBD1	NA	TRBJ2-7	CASSVGPSSRQGYEQYF	TGTGCCAGCAGCGTAGGTCCTTCGTCGAGACAGGGTTACGAGCAGTACTTC
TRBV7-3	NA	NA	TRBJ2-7	CASSLLAESSYEQYF	TGTGCCAGCAGCTTATTAGCGGAAAGCTCCTACGAGCAGTACTTC
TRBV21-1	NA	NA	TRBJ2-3	CASKHPGEDTQYF	TGTGCCAGCAAACACCCGGGGGAGGATACGCAGTATTTT
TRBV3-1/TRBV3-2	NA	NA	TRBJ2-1	CASSQGGSYNEQFF	TGTGCCAGCAGCCAGGGAGGTTCCTACAATGAGCAGTTCTTC
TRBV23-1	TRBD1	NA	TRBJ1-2	CASSHQIVFRRDSGYTF	TGCGCCAGCAGTCACCAAATTGTTTTTCGCAGGGACAGTGGCTACACCTTC
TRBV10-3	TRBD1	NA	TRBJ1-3	CANGQGAGNTIYF	TGTGCCAACGGACAGGGGGCCGGAAACACCATATATTTT
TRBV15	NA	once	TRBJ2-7	CATSSVRVQTFSDSYEQYF	TGTGCCACCAGCAGCGTACGCGTTCAGACATTTAGTGACTCCTACGAGCAGTACTTC
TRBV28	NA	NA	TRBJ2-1	CASRGLLTYNEQFF	TGTGCCAGCAGGGGGCTTTTAACCTACAATGAGCAGTTCTTC
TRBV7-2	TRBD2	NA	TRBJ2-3	CASSTLAGSTDTQYF	TGTGCCAGCAGCACCCTAGCGGGGAGCACAGATACGCAGTATTTT
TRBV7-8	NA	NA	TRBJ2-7	CASSLGSTGDLFPYEQYF	TGTGCCAGCAGCTTAGGCTCGACGGGCGACCTATTTCCCTACGAGCAGTACTTC
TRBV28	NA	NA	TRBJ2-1	CASSLWGAGTNNEQFF	TGTGCCAGCAGTTTATGGGGGGCCGGGACAAATAATGAGCAGTTCTTC
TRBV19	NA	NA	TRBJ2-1	CASSPPYNEQFF	TGTGCCAGTAGTCCACCCTACAATGAGCAGTTCTTC
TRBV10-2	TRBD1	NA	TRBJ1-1	CASSEPVGTGYSEAFF	TGCGCCAGCAGTGAGCCCGTGGGGACAGGGTATTCGGAAGCTTTCTTT
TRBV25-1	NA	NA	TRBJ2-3	CASSVPDTQYF	TGTGCCAGCAGTGTCCCAGATACGCAGTATTTT
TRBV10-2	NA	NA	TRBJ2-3	CASIQKTGSRGDTQYF	TGCGCCAGCATACAAAAGACTGGGTCCCGCGGGGATACGCAGTATTTT
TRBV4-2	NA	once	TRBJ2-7	CASRMGTSIYEQYF	TGTGCCAGCAGAATGGGGACATCAATCTACGAGCAGTACTTC
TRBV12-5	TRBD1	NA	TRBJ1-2	CASGLDRGGYTF	TGTGCTAGTGGTTTGGACAGGGGTGGCTACACCTTC
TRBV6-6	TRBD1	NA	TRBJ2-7	CASSYSDRDEQYF	TGTGCCAGCAGTTACTCCGACAGGGACGAGCAGTACTTC
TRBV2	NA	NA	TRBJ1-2	CAGNRDNYGYTF	TGTGCCGGGAACAGGGATAACTATGGCTACACCTTC
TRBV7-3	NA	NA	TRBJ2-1	CASSSSRDANPNEQFF	TGTGCCAGCAGCTCATCCCGGGACGCTAACCCTAATGAGCAGTTCTTC
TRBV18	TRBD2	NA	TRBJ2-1	CASFEYGRTRMTEQFF	TGTGCCAGCTTCGAATACGGGAGGACCCGAATGACTGAGCAGTTCTTC
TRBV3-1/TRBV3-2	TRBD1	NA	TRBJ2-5	CASSRGTGRETQYF	TGTGCCAGCAGCCGAGGGACAGGGAGGGAGACCCAGTACTTC